What follows describes a single T cell receptor beta chain. This clonotype has a count of ten or more. Its antigen remains unidentified. No much larger clone exists at a distance of one base, and base qualities are not known. Ficoll-Paque density gradient centrifugation was the method used to isolate PBMCs. Instrument on record: Illumina NovaSeq 6000. Using 5'RACE with constant-segment primers, TCRalpha and TCRbeta cDNA libraries were constructed, with sample barcodes and unique molecular identifiers added in the process. Trizol reagent was used to extract RNA from every sample. Amplification of the libraries took two PCR steps, and the second step added a second sample barcode plus Illumina TruSeq adapters. Sequencing of libraries was performed on an Illumina NovaSeq with 2 x 150 bp paired-end reads. The paper's processing steps were these. Demultiplexing of reads and collapsing into UMI-guided consensus sequences were performed with migec v1.2.7. Using mixcr v2.1.11, UMI consensuses were aligned to TRA and TRB V and J templates and then assembled into clonotypes. Expanded or contracted clonotypes were those called significant by both edgeR and NoisET, with noise models trained on biological replicates. For edgeR calls, a false discovery rate-adjusted p below 0.01 and a log2 fold-change threshold of 1 were applied. PCA with hierarchical clustering of max-normalized trajectories of the 1000 most abundant clonotypes was used as exploratory dynamics analysis. Each responding clone was given a CD4 or CD8 phenotype based on the CD4+ and CD8+ repertoires, which had been sequenced separately. TCRdb cleaned the public reads at Q25 with fastp, built clones with MiXCR and kept in-frame beta chains. A single entry per CDR3 protein holds the most common genes and DNA from its merged rows. TCRdb, not the original authors, processed these V and J calls. The sample has under 250,000 distinct CDR3 sequences on record, about 16% of them singletons. The top ten clonotypes cover 2.1% of the sample.

This specimen comes from a study of T-cell memory formation after mild COVID-19 (dated by TCRdb to 2020 to 2022). General notes on the study: TCR sequence clusters from the two donors were found to be largely donor specific. The cohort was made up of two young adult volunteers, one female and one male, who were previously healthy. T-cell clones expanding and contracting after mild COVID-19 in a couple of donors were tracked by longitudinal TCRalpha and TCRbeta repertoire sequencing.

The trim is 5 bases for V and 3 bases for J, with a gap of 20 bases between the germline ends. CDR1 and CDR2, per the germline V gene, are ENHRY and SYGVKD. The CDR3, from cysteine to phenylalanine, totals 16 residues. The retained sequence is limited to the CDR3, 48 bases, with the frame set at the first base. The study at large found these results: Contracting CD4+ clones were located mainly in the CM and EM memory subsets, whereas CD8+ clones were found to be enriched in EMRA. Whether the second-wave clones peaking on day 37 were SARS-CoV-2 specific was not confirmed. Some responding clones were detected in pre-infection memory, which suggested that pre-existing cross-reactive memory T cells had joined the SARS-CoV-2 response. The study covered only a couple of mild cases, and larger cohorts including severe cases with pre-infection samples were considered necessary. Clones that contracted from day 15 to 85 showed balanced CD4/CD8 phenotypes, whereas a second wave of clones that expanded from day 15 to 37 leaned towards CD4+.

The TCR originated in an adult woman who had mild COVID-19 (a few samples of this study predate the infection). The sample titles of this study are shuffled in the database, so cell type and time point are left out; the donor was told from shared clones. The sequence is built from TRBV10-3 and TRBJ2-7; the D segment is perhaps TRBD1 or TRBD2, each sharing 6 matched bases. Sequencing was carried out using PBMCs or a T cell subset sorted from them (not recorded which). The DNA sequence is as follows: TGTGCCATCAGTTCCATGGGGGGCGTCTCAGGCTACGAGCAGTACTTC. Translated, this gives CAISSMGGVSGYEQYF.